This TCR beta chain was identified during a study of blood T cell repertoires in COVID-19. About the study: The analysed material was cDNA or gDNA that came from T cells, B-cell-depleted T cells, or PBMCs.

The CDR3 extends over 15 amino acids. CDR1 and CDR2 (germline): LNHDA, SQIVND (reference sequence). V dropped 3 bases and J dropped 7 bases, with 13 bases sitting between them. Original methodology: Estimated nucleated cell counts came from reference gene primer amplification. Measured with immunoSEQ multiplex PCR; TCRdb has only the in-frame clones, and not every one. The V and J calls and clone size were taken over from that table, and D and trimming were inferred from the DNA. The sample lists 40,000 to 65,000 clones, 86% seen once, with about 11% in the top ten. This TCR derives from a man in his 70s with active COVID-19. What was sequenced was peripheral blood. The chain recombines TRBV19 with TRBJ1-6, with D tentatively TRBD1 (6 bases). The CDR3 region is CASSIWDTTNSPLHF. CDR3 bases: TGTGCCAGTAGTATCTGGGACACCACAAATTCACCCCTCCACTTT. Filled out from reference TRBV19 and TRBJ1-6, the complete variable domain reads DGGITQSPKYLFRKEGQNVTLSCEQNLNHDAMYWYRQDPGQGLRLIYYSQIVNDFQKGDIAEGYSVSREKKESFPLTVTSAQKNPTAFYLCASSIWDTTNSPLHFGNGTRLTVT.